This T cell receptor beta chain emerged from a study (dated by TCRdb to about 2015). Some background on the complete study: The study set out to test whether tumor-infiltrating Tregs in breast cancer get recruited from blood Tregs or are instead converted in situ from other CD4+ T cell subsets.

The CDR3, cysteine through phenylalanine, is 13 amino acids long. The DNA shown is the 39-base CDR3, in frame from base 1. The trim is 4 bases for V and 7 bases for J, with a gap of 17 bases between the germline ends. The germline V gene (reference sequence) yields DFQATT for CDR1 and SNEGSKA for CDR2. Full-length TCR variable regions were amplified by 5' RACE PCR with constant-region reverse primers, followed by semi-nested PCR with Nested Universal Primer A. Using the ReliaPrep RNA Cell Miniprep System, total RNA was extracted, and the SMARTer RACE 5'/3' Kit was then used to reverse transcribe the RNA into 5'RACE-ready cDNA. Multiplex adaptors were used to barcode the full-length TCR alpha and beta libraries, which were then sequenced on an Illumina MiSeq. In the authors' own workflow: For each of nine subset-tissue groups, sequencing data from the five patients were pooled, and the groups were then compared using unsupervised clustering of TCR gene usage. The Morisita-Horn index was used to calculate repertoire similarity, with shared sequences weighted according to their contribution to each repertoire. In TCRdb, the public reads were trimmed at Q25 with fastp and aligned with MiXCR, with productive beta chains retained. A single entry per CDR3 protein holds the most common genes and DNA from its merged rows. For this entry, the V and J calls and clone size follow TCRdb and not the study's own pipeline. This sample holds 9,500 to 15,000 distinct CDR3 sequences; around 54% were observed only once. The ten top clones hold more than 10% of the sample.

Cells that were CD4+CD25+CD127-/low were isolated as Tregs. Tregs, naive and memory CD4+ T cells from tumor, blood and ipsilateral draining lymph nodes of five breast cancer patients underwent full-length TCR alpha and beta sequencing. Tumor tissue and lymph nodes obtained by ipsilateral axillary dissection were perfused with PBS, cut into small pieces and digested using collagenase I and hyaluronidase. Sorted cell populations were confirmed by FACS to exceed 90% purity. As for this clonotype: Its antigen has not been determined. No per-base quality is available; no much larger clone lies one base away.

General study outcomes and caveats: Tumor-infiltrating Treg TCR alpha and beta sequences overlapped most with tumor naive CD4+ T cells, then with blood naive CD4+ T cells. Tumor memory CD4+ T cell TCR gene usage clustered with blood and lymph node memory CD4+ cells and lymph node naive CD4+ cells. Validation in the larger cohort was restricted to a single TCR beta V-J rearrangement rather than whole repertoires.

The sequence joins TRBV20-1 to TRBJ2-7; TRBD1 is perhaps the D gene, given 6 matching bases. Specimen: tumor-infiltrating Tregs sorted from the breast tumor. This TCR was sampled from a female donor with breast cancer. The DNA is as follows: TGCAGTGCTACTAGTCAGGGGTATGGGGAGCAGTACTTC. This codes for CSATSQGYGEQYF.